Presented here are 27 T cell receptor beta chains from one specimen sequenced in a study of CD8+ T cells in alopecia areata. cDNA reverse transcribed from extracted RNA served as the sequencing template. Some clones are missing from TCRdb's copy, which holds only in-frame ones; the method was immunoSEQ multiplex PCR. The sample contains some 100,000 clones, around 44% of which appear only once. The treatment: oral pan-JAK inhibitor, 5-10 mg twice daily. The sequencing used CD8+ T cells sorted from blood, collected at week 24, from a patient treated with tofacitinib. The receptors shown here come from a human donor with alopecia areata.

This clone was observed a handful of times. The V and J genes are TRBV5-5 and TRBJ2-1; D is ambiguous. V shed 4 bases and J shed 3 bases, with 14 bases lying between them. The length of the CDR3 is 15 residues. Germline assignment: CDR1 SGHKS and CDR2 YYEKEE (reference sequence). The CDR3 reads CASSGPGAGYNEQFF. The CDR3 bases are TGTGCCAGCAGCGGACCCGGAGCTGGCTACAATGAGCAGTTCTTC.

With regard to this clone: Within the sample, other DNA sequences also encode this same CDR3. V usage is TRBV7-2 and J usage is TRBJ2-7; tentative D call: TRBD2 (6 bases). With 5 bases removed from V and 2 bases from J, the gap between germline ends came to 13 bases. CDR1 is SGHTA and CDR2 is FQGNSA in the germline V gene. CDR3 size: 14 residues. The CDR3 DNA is TGTGCCAGCAGCCCGCGGGACGGACCCTACGAGCAGTACTTC. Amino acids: CASSPRDGPYEQYF.

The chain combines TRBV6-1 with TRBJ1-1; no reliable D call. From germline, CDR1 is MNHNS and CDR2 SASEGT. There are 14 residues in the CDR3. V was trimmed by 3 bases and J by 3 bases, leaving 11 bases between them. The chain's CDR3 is CASSEFTEYTEAFF. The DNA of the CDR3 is TGTGCCAGCAGTGAGTTTACAGAGTACACTGAAGCTTTCTTT.

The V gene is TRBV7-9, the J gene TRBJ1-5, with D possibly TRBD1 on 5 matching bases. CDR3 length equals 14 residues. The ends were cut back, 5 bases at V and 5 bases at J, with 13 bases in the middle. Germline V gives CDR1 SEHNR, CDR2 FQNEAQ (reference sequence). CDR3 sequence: CASSRTGDHQPQHF. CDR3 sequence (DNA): TGTGCCAGCAGCCGCACCGGGGACCATCAGCCCCAGCATTTT.

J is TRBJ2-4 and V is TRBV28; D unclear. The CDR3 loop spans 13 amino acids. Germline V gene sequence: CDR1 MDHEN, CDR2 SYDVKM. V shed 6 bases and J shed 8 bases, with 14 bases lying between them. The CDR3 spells CASSTQIWDIQYF. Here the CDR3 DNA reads TGTGCCAGCAGCACTCAAATTTGGGACATTCAGTACTTC.

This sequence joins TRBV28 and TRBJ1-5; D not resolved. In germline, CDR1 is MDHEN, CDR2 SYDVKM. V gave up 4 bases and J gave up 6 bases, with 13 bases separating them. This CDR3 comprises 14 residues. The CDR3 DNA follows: TGTGCCAGCAGTTATGGGCAGACCGCTCAGCCCCAGCATTTT. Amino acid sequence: CASSYGQTAQPQHF.

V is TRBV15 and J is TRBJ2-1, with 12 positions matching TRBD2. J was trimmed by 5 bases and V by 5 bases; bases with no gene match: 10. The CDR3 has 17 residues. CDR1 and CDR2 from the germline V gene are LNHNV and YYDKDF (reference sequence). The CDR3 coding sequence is TGTGCCACCAGCTTGAGGATTGGACTAGCGGGACACAATGAGCAGTTCTTC. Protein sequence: CATSLRIGLAGHNEQFF.

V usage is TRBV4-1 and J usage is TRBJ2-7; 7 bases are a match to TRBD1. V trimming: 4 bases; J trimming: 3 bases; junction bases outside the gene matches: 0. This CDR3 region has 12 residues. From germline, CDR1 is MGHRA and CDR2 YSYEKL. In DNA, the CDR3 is TGCGCCAGCAGCCGGGACAGCTACGAGCAGTACTTC. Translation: CASSRDSYEQYF.

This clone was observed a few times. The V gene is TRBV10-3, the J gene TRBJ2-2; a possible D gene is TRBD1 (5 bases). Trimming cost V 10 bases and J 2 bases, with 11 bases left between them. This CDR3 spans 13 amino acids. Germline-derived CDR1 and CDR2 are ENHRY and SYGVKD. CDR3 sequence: CATRQPNTGELFF. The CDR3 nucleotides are TGTGCCACAAGACAGCCCAACACCGGGGAGCTGTTTTTT.

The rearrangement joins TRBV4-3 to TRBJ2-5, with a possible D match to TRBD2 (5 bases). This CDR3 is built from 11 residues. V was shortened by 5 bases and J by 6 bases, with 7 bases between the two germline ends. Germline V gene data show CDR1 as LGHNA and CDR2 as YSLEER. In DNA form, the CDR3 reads TGCGCCAGCAGCGGGGAGAAGACCCAGTACTTC. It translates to CASSGEKTQYF.

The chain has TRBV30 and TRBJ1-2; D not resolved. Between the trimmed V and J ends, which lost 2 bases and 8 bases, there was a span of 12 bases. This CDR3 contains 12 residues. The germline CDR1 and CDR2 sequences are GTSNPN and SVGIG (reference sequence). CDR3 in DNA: TGTGCCTGGAGTAGGGCAGCGGGGGGCTACACCTTC. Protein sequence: CAWSRAAGGYTF.

CDR3 coding DNA: TGTGCCAGCAGCGCCCTCGGGCGCGGTTCCTACGAGCAGTACTTC. Its protein is CASSALGRGSYEQYF. The V gene is TRBV7-6, the J gene TRBJ2-7; D unresolved. The V end lost 5 bases, the J end lost 1 base, and 15 bases lay between the germline ends. Germline CDR1 is SGHVS and CDR2 is FNYEAQ. The CDR3 sequence is 15 residues long.

CDR3 residues: CASTILAGRGYTF. CDR3 bases: TGTGCCAGCACTATTCTGGCAGGGCGCGGCTACACCTTC. This sequence joins TRBV2 and TRBJ1-2; D perhaps matches TRBD1 (5 bases). Germline CDR1 SNHLY, CDR2 FYNNEI. V gave up 7 bases and J gave up 8 bases, with 17 bases separating them. The CDR3 covers 13 residues.

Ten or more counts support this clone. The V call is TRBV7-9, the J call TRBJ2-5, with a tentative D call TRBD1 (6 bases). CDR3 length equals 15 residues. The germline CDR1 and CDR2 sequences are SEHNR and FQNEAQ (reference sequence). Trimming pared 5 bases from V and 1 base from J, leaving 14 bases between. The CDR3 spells CASSRTVGTQETQYF. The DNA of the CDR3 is TGTGCCAGCAGCCGGACAGTGGGGACCCAAGAGACCCAGTACTTC. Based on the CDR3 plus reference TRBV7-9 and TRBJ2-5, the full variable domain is DTGVSQNPRHKITKRGQNVTFRCDPISEHNRLYWYRQTLGQGPEFLTYFQNEAQLEKSRLLSDRFSAERPKGSFSTLEIQRTEQGDSAMYLCASSRTVGTQETQYFGPGTRLLVL.

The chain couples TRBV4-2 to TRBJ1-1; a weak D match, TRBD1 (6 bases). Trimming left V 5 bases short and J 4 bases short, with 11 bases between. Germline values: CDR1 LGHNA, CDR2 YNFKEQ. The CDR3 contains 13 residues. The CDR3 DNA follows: TGTGCCAGCAGCTTGGGGACAACCACTGAAGCTTTCTTT. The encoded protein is CASSLGTTTEAFF.

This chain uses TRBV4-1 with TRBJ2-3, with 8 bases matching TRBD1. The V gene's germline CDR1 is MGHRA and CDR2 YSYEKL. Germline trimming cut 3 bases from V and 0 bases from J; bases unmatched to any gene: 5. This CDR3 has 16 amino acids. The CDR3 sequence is CASSQADRASTDTQYF. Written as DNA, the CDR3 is TGCGCCAGCAGCCAGGCGGACAGGGCTAGCACAGATACGCAGTATTTT.

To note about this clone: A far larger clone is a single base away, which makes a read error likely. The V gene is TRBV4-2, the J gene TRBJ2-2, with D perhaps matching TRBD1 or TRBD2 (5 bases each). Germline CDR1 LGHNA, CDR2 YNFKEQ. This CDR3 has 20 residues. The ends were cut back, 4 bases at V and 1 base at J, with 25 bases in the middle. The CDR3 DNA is TGTGCCAGCAGCCTACGACTGGGACCCGCCCTAGCTGGGAACACCGGGGAGCTGTTTTTT. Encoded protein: CASSLRLGPALAGNTGELFF.

The CDR3 is CASSVAPSQLSYEQYF. CDR3 DNA: TGTGCCAGCAGCGTAGCCCCCAGTCAACTCTCCTACGAGCAGTACTTC. J is TRBJ2-7 and V is TRBV9; D is unresolved. Germline V lookup: CDR1 SGDLS, CDR2 YYNGEE. The CDR3 length is 16 residues. Trimming cost V 0 bases and J 0 bases, with 13 bases left between them.

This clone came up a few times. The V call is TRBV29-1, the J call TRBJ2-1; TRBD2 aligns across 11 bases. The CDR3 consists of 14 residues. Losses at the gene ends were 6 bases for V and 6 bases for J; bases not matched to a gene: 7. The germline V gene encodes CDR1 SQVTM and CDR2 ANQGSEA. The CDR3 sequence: CSVPTSGTLNEQFF. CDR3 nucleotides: TGCAGCGTCCCGACTAGCGGGACACTCAATGAGCAGTTCTTC.

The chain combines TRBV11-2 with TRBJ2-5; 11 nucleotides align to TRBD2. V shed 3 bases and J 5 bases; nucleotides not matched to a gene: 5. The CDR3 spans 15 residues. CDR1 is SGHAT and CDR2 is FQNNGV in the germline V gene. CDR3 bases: TGTGCCAGCAGCTTCACTAGCGGGAGAGGGGAGACCCAGTACTTC. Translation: CASSFTSGRGETQYF.

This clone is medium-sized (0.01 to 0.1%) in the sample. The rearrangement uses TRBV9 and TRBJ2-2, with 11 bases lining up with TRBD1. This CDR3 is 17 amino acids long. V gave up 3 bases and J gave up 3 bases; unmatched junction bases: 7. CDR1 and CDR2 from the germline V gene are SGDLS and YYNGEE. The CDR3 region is CASSDTDRGHHTGELFF. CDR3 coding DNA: TGTGCCAGCAGCGACACGGACAGGGGGCATCACACCGGGGAGCTGTTTTTT.

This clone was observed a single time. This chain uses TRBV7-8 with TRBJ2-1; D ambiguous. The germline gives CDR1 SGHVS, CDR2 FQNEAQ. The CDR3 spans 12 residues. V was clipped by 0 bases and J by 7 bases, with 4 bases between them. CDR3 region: CASSLAVNEQFF. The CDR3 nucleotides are TGTGCCAGCAGCTTAGCCGTGAATGAGCAGTTCTTC.

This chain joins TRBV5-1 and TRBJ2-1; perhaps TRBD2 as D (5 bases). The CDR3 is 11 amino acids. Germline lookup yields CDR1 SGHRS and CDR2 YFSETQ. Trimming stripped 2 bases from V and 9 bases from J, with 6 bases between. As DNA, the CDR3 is TGCGCCAGCAGCTTCGGGATTGAGCAGTTCTTC. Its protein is CASSFGIEQFF.

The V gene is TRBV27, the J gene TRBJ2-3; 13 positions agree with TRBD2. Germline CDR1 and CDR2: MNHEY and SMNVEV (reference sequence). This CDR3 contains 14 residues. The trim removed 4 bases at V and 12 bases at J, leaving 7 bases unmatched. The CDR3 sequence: CASSSGTSGIVQYF. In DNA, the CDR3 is TGTGCCAGCAGTTCGGGGACTAGCGGGATAGTTCAGTATTTT.

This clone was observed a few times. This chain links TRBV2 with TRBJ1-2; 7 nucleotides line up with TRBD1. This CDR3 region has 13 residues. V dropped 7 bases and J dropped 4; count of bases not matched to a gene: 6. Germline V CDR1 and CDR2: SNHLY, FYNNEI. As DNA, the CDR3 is TGTGCCAGCACCCCCGGGACAGCCTATGGCTACACCTTC. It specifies CASTPGTAYGYTF.

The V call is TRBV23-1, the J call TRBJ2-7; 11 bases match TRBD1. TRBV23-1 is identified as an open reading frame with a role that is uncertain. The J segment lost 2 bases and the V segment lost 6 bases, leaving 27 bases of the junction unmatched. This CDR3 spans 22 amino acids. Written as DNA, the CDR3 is TGCGCCAGCAGGATTATCAATTGGGGAATGTACGAGGGACAGGGGGTTACCTACGAGCAGTACTTC. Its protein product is CASRIINWGMYEGQGVTYEQYF.

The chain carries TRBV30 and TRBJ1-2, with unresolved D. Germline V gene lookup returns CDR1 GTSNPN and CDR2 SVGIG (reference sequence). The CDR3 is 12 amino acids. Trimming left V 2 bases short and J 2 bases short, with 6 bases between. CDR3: CAWSSTNYGYTF. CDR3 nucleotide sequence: TGTGCCTGGAGTTCGACCAACTATGGCTACACCTTC. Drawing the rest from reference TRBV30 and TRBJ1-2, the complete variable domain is SQTIHQWPATLVQPVGSPLSLECTVEGTSNPNLYWYRQAAGRGLQLLFYSVGIGQISSEVPQNLSASRPQDRQFILSSKKLLLSDSGFYLCAWSSTNYGYTFGSGTRLTVV.